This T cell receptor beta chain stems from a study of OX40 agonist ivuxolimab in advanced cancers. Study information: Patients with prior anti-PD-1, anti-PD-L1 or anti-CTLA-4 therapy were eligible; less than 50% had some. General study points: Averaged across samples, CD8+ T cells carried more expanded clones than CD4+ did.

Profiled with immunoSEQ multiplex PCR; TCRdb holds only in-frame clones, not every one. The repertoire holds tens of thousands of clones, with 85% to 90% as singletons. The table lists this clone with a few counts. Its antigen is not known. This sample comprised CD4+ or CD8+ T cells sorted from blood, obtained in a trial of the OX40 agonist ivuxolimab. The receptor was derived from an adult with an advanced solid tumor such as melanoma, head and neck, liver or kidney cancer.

CDR3 loop: CASSGTYEQYF. DNA for the CDR3: TGTGCCAGCAGCGGGACTTACGAGCAGTACTTC. The chain recombines TRBV5-4 with TRBJ2-7, with TRBD2 as a possible D gene (6 bases). The CDR3 has 11 amino acids. CDR1 SGHNT and CDR2 YYREEE come from the germline V gene (reference sequence). V was shortened by 4 bases and J by 4 bases, with 6 bases between the two germline ends.